Reported below is one T cell receptor beta chain. Germline loops: CDR1 SNHLY, CDR2 FYNNEI. V shed 7 bases and J shed 4 bases, with 10 bases lying between them. This CDR3 is 12 amino acids long. Researchers amplified the TCR beta CDR3 regions from RNA transcripts. A set of HTBI primers served as the primers for a first-round RT-PCR of the TCR CDR3. TCRdb used MiXCR to reprocess the multiplex PCR reads, holding one entry per CDR3 protein. The sample has hundreds of thousands of distinct CDR3 sequences; around 42% are singletons. This sample stems from a study of T cells in Graves' hyperthyroidism and ophthalmopathy.

V and J are TRBV2 and TRBJ2-5; no clear D gene. This TCR was sampled from a woman aged 18-29 years with Graves' hyperthyroidism. The specimen sequenced was peripheral blood or thyroid tissue (not recorded which). The CDR3 is CASNRDGETQYF. CDR3 nucleotide sequence: TGTGCCAGCAACAGAGATGGAGAGACCCAGTACTTC.